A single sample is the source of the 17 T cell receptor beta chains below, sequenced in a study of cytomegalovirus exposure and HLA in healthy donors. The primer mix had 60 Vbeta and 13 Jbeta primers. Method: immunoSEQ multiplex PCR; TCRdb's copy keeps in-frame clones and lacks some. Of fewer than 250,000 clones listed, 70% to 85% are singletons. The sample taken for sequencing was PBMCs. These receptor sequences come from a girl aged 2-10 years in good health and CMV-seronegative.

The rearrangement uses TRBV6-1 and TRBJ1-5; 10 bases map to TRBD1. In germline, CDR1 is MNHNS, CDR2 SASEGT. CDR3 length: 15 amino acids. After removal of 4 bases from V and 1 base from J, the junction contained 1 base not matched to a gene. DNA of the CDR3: TGTGCCAGCAGTGGGGACAGGGGCAGCAATCAGCCCCAGCATTTT. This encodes CASSGDRGSNQPQHF.

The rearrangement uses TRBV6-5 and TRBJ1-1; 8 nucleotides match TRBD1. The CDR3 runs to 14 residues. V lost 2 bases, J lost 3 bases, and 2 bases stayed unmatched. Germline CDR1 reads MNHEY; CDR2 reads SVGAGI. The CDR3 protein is CASSYGQGYTEAFF. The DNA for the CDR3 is TGTGCCAGCAGTTACGGACAGGGCTACACTGAAGCTTTCTTT.

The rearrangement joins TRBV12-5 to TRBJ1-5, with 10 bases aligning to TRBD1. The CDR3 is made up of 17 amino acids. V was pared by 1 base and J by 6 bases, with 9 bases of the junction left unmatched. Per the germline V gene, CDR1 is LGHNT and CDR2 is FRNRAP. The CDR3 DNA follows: TGTGCTAGTGGTTTGGCCCGGGACAGGGGTTGGGGTCAGCCCCAGCATTTT. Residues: CASGLARDRGWGQPQHF.

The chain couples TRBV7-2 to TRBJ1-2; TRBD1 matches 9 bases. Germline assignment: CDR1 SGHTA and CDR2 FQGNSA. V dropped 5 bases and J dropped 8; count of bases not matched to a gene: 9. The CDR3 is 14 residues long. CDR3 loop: CASSRLQGARGYTF. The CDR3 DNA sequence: TGTGCCAGCAGCCGGCTACAGGGGGCGCGGGGCTACACCTTC. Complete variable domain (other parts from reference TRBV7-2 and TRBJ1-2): GAGVSQSPSNKVTEKGKDVELRCDPISGHTALYWYRQSLGQGLEFLIYFQGNSAPDKSGLPSDRFSAERTGGSVSTLTIQRTQQEDSAVYLCASSRLQGARGYTFGSGTRLTVV.

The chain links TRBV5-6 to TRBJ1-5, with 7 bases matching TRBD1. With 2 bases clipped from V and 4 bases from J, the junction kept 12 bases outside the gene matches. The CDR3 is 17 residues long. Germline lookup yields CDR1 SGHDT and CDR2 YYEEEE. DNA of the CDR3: TGTGCCAGCAGCTTAGGCCCACCAGGGGGAAGTAATCAGCCCCAGCATTTT. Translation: CASSLGPPGGSNQPQHF.

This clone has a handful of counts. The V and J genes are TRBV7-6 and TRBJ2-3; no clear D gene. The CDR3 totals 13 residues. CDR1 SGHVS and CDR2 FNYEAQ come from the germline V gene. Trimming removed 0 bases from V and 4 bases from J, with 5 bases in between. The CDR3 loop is CASSLAVADTQYF. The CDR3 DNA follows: TGTGCCAGCAGCTTAGCTGTAGCAGATACGCAGTATTTT.

The CDR3 DNA is TGTGCCAGCAGCCAAGTCAGGGGGATGCCGCAAGAGACCCAGTACTTC. It translates to CASSQVRGMPQETQYF. The chain is built from TRBV4-2 and TRBJ2-5, with 7 nucleotides matching TRBD1. V dropped 1 base and J dropped 2; count of bases not matched to a gene: 7. Germline lookup yields CDR1 LGHNA and CDR2 YNFKEQ. The CDR3 length is 16 residues.

The CDR3 DNA reads as TGTGCCACCAGCAGAGGGACAGAAGAGACCCAGTACTTC. This codes for CATSRGTEETQYF. V is TRBV15 and J is TRBJ2-5; the D gene is possibly TRBD1 (6 bases). Trimming removed 1 base at V and 3 bases at J, with 6 bases between. CDR1 is LNHNV, CDR2 YYDKDF, per germline (reference sequence). The CDR3 totals 13 residues.

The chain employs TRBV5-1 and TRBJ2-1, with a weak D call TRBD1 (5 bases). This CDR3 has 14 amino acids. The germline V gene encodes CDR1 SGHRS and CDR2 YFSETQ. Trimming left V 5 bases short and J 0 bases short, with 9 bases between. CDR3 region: CASRADSSYNEQFF. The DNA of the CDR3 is TGCGCCAGCAGAGCAGACAGCTCCTACAATGAGCAGTTCTTC.

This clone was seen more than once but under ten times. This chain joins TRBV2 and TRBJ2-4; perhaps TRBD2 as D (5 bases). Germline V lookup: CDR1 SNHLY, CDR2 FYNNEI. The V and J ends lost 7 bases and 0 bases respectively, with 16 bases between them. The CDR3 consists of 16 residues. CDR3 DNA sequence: TGTGCCAGCACTAGCAAAGTACCCCAAGCCAAAAACATTCAGTACTTC. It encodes CASTSKVPQAKNIQYF.

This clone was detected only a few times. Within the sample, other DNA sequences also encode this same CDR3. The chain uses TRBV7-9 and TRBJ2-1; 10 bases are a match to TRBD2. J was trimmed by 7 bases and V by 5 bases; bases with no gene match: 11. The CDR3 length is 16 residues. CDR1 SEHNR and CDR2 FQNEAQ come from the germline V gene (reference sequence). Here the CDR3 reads CASSPHEAGGPNEQFF. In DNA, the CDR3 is TGTGCCAGCAGCCCCCATGAAGCGGGAGGGCCGAATGAGCAGTTCTTC.

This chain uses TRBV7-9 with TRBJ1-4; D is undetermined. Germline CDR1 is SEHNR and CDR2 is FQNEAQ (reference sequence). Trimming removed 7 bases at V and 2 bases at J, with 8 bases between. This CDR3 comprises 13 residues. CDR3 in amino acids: CASNRVTNEKLFF. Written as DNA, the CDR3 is TGTGCCAGCAACCGGGTGACTAATGAAAAACTGTTTTTT.

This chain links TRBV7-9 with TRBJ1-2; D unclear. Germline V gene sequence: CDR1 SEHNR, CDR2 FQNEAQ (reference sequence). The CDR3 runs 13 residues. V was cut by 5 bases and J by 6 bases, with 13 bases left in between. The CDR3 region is CASSQREGNGYTF. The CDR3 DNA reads TGTGCCAGCAGCCAAAGGGAGGGAAATGGCTACACCTTC.

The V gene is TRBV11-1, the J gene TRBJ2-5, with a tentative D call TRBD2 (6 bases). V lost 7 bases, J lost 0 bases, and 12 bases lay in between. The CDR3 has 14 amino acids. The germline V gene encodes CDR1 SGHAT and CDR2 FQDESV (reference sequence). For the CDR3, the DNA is TGTGCCAGCACACGGTGGGGGGACCAAGAGACCCAGTACTTC. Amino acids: CASTRWGDQETQYF.

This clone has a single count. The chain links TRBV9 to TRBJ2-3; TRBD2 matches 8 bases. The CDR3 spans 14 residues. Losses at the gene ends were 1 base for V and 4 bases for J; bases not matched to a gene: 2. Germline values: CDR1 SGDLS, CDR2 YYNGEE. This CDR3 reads CASSVIAGPDTQYF. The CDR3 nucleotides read TGTGCCAGCAGCGTAATAGCGGGACCAGATACGCAGTATTTT. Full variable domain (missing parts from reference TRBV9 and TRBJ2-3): DSGVTQTPKHLITATGQRVTLRCSPRSGDLSVYWYQQSLDQGLQFLIQYYNGEERAKGNILERFSAQQFPDLHSELNLSSLELGDSALYFCASSVIAGPDTQYFGPGTRLTVL.

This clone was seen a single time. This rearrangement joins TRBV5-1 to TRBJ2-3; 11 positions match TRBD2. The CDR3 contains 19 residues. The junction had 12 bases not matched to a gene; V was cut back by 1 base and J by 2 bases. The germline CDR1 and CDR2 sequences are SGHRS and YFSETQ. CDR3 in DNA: TGCGCCAGCAGCTTGTCTCCACACGGACTAGCGGGCCTCACAGATACGCAGTATTTT. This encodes CASSLSPHGLAGLTDTQYF.

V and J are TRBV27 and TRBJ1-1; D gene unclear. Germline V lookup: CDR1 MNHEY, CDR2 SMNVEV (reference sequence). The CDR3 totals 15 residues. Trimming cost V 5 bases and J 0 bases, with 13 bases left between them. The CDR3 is CASSPIMPMNTEAFF. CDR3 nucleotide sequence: TGTGCCAGCAGTCCCATCATGCCTATGAACACTGAAGCTTTCTTT.